This T cell receptor beta chain was identified in a study of blood T cells in healthy people across ages (dated by TCRdb to the mid-2010s). Study-wide context: In model experiments, roughly one uniquely barcoded TCR beta cDNA molecule per two T cells was captured by template switching. The study measured age-related changes in TCR beta repertoire diversity using deep sequencing normalized with unique cDNA molecular identifiers. Four age groups were formed from the donors: young (average approximately 15 years), middle-aged (around 40), aged (roughly 56) and long-lived (roughly 81). To avoid experimental bias, donors of different ages were distributed randomly across sequencing lanes. Two additional independent replicas of 1 million unique cDNA reads from the same blood draw were analyzed for two donors (one aged 18 to 29 and one aged 80 or older). General conclusions and limits of the study: Because profiling used bulk unsorted PBMCs, naive and antigen-experienced compartments could not be compared conclusively. Compared with the aged group, the long-lived group had more naive CD4+ T cells, fewer expanded clones and increased TCR diversity, a pattern suggesting age selection. Observed TCR beta diversity per million T cells fell roughly linearly with age, and a significant reduction was already apparent by age roughly 40. Donor CMV infection status was unknown, potentially confounding age-related changes in expanded clonotypes. There was a strong correlation between observed TCR beta diversity and the percentage of naive T cells measured by flow cytometry. Estimates of total diversity based on one million sequenced T cells were considered lower bounds and underestimates.

Inclusive of the bounding cysteine and phenylalanine, the CDR3 is 15 residues long. Only the CDR3 portion is preserved as DNA: 45 bases, with reading frame beginning at the first base. The germline V gene (reference sequence) gives CDR1 as LGHDT and CDR2 as YNNKEL. V is shortened by 1 base, J by 2 bases, and the region joining them spans 10 bases. In regard to this clonotype: Its antigen is still unknown. There are no base qualities to consult, and no much larger clone falls within one base.

The roughly 39 donors, aged about 6 to 100 years, were systemically healthy Caucasian individuals from Russia. Each donor gave 9 to 10 milliliters of peripheral blood, collected into EDTA-treated Vacutainer tubes. Ficoll-Paque density-gradient centrifugation was used to isolate PBMCs, with at least 7 million per sample. Trizol reagent was used to extract total RNA from the PBMCs, yielding at least 6 micrograms per sample. For every donor, an aliquot of PBMCs went through flow cytometry to measure the percentages of naive CD45RAhigh/CD27high T cells. Receptors were amplified or captured by 5' RACE. Instrument on record: Illumina HiSeq 2500. A second roughly 6 to 11 cycle PCR used a sample-barcoded 5' primer and a J-beta primer mix. A template-switch 5' adaptor carrying 12 random nucleotides introduced a unique molecular identifier onto each TCR beta cDNA molecule. Each sample yielded at least 3 million CDR3-containing paired-end reads. First-strand cDNA was synthesized from all RNA with the Mint cDNA synthesis kit, primed by a TRBC-specific oligonucleotide. All cDNA was treated with uracil-DNA glycosylase and then went through a first 18-cycle PCR with the universal primers M1SS and BC2_uni_R. In the original analysis: Normalization of each sample was performed by random selection of 1 million high-quality reads, each carrying a distinct molecular identifier. Instead of being binned into consensus sequences, reads with shared molecular identifiers were discarded. MiTCR, run with a Q25 quality threshold and the strictest error-elimination algorithm, handled CDR3 identification, clonotype clustering and error correction. A nonparametric unseen species model with Euler transformation was used to estimate lower-bound total TCR beta diversity. The public reads were run again by TCRdb, first through fastp at Q25 and then through MiXCR, and only productive beta chains were kept. Here each entry gathers all rows of one CDR3 protein and keeps the most common genes and DNA. None of the V and J calls come from the authors' own analysis; TCRdb made them. The sample table records about 830,000 distinct CDR3 sequences; over 45% of these occur just once. Jointly, the top ten make up about 20% of the sample.

Source material: blood. The TCR sequence derives from a man aged 30-40 years in good health. This chain is built from TRBV3-1 and TRBJ2-3, with an unclear D gene assignment. CDR3 sequence: CASSQGITNTDTQYF. The nucleotides are TGTGCCAGCAGCCAAGGGATTACTAACACAGATACGCAGTATTTT.